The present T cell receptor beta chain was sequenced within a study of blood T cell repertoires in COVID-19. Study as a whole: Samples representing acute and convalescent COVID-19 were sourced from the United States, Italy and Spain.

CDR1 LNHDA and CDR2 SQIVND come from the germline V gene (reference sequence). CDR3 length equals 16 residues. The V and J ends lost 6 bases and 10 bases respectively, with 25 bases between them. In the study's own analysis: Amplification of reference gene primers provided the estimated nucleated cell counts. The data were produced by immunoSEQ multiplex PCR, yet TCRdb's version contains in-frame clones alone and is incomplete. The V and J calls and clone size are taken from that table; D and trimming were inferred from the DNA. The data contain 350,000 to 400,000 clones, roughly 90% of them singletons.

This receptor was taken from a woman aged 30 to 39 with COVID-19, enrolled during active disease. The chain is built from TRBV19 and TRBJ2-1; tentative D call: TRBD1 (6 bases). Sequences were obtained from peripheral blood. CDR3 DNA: TGTGCCAGTAGCATACGGGACAATTTTCCTTCCGGGGAGCAGTTCTTC. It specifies CASSIRDNFPSGEQFF.